A few counts support the clone carrying this T cell receptor (beta chain). Its target is not known. For the second PCR, which ran for about 7 to 12 cycles, a sample-barcoded 5' primer and a J-beta primer mix were used. Template switching added a 12-random-nucleotide identifier to every cDNA molecule. A single record per CDR3 protein comes from TCRdb applying MiXCR to the 5' RACE reads. The data show hundreds of thousands of distinct CDR3 sequences, about 47% seen once. The CDR3 is 13 amino acids. Germline V gives CDR1 SGHTA, CDR2 FQGTGA. V dropped 4 bases and J dropped 7 bases, with 14 bases sitting between them. Each of the donors had around 9 milliliters of peripheral blood drawn into EDTA-treated Vacutainer tubes. This sample stems from a study of blood T cells in healthy people across ages. Findings and limits, study-wide: Long-lived and aged donors differed, with more naive CD4+ cells and higher diversity in the long-lived. Naive and antigen-experienced cells were not separated, limiting conclusive comparison.

This rearrangement joins TRBV7-3 to TRBJ2-7, with D unresolved. This sequence was found in an elderly man in good health. Sequences were obtained from blood. DNA of the CDR3: TGTGCCAGCAGCTCAGGCTCCTACAATGAGCAGTACTTC. It specifies CASSSGSYNEQYF.